The T cell receptor (beta chain) under discussion was sequenced for a study of blood T cell repertoires in COVID-19 (TCRdb year 2020). As for the study more broadly: Collaborator samples came from the United States, Italy and Spain and covered acute and convalescent phases of COVID-19. Nearly every sample came with metadata listing a de-identified subject ID, COVID-19 status, age in years and sex. The repertoires were made available in a free public database intended to serve as a resource for research on the immune response to SARS-CoV-2. Where HLA class I and class II types were available, the types were taken from metadata supplied by the sample provider, not from assay-based typing. The samples were drawn from two sources: the first 160 participants of the ongoing ImmuneRACE study, and over 950 subjects contributed by 6 global collaborators. Deeply sampled blood TCRbeta repertoires from subjects exposed to, actively infected with, or recovered from COVID-19 were included in the dataset. The prospective study material was composed of cDNA or gDNA derived from T cells, B-cell-depleted T cells, or PBMCs. Broad study findings and their caveats: The quantity of clinical and demographic metadata differed by source and by participant and was supplied without curation.

This clone was seen more than once but under ten times. The antigen it binds to is not known. No much larger clonotype is one base removed from it; base qualities were not supplied. The immunoSEQ Assay, a bias-controlled multiplex PCR, was used to amplify TCRbeta CDR3 regions from genomic DNA. Per the source publication's procedure: Within the assay, amplification of reference gene primers was used to estimate how many nucleated cells each sample contained. To quantify the absolute abundance of each unique TCRbeta CDR3 rearrangement, sequence reads were collapsed and filtered. For each sample, productive Simpson clonality was calculated as the square root of Simpson's diversity index across productive rearrangements. TCRdb stores this immuneACCESS table with in-frame sequences only. Part of the clones is absent; in the studies checked, under half of the shortfall reflects unresolved V genes, and no reason is known for the rest. The V and J calls and clone size were taken over from that table, and D and trimming were inferred from the DNA. The sample table shows 250,000 to 350,000 clones, and 75% to 90% are seen once. The ten largest clones add up to 5.5% to 8% of the sample.

The CDR3 sequence holds 14 residues, the cysteine and phenylalanine included. Of the read, only the CDR3 DNA is kept; its 42 bases are in frame from base 1. The germline V gene yields SGHDT for CDR1 and YYEEEE for CDR2. The junction shows trimming of 4 bases on V and 2 bases on J, plus 10 bases between the germline ends. In Seattle, one collaborating source enrolled patients while the infection was active and tracked those patients longitudinally over the course of disease. Collaborating institutions collected whole blood in K2EDTA tubes following their own protocols. For TCRbeta analysis, collaborators shipped samples in one of three forms: frozen whole blood, isolated PBMCs, or DNA extracted from either of those sample types.

The receptor was isolated from a woman in her forties or fifties with COVID-19, enrolled during active disease. The V and J segments used are TRBV5-6 and TRBJ2-1; confidence is insufficient to name the D gene. The sequenced sample consisted of peripheral blood. For the CDR3, the sequence is CASSPYTPYNEQFF. The DNA sequence is TGTGCCAGCAGCCCCTATACGCCCTACAATGAGCAGTTCTTC.